Listed below are T cell receptor beta chains from one sample, sequenced in a study of blood T cells in healthy people across ages. MiXCR was run by TCRdb on the 5' RACE reads, yielding one entry per CDR3 protein. The table includes about 970,000 distinct CDR3 sequences, 51% detected once. Specimen: blood. Receptors were obtained from an older woman in good health. Both conserved end residues are part of each CDR3. D genes are given only for firm matches. The size field is filled for only some rows; it gives once, few, many or a size class.

d_call	clone_size	j_call	v_call	cdr3_aa	cdr3_nt
-	once	TRBJ2-3	TRBV12-3/TRBV12-4	CASSFLAPWGGGTSTDTQYF	TGTGCCAGCAGTTTTTTAGCGCCCTGGGGGGGCGGAACTAGCACAGATACGCAGTATTTT
TRBD2	-	TRBJ2-7	TRBV28	CASSSTSGDYSYEQYF	TGTGCCAGCAGTTCCACTAGCGGGGATTACTCCTACGAGCAGTACTTC
TRBD2	-	TRBJ2-6	TRBV4-1	CASSLLPGGGGANVLTF	TGCGCCAGCAGCCTGCTCCCGGGGGGTGGTGGGGCCAACGTCCTGACTTTC
-	-	TRBJ2-1	TRBV4-3	CASSQGSTVYNEQFF	TGCGCCAGCAGCCAAGGGAGTACAGTTTACAATGAGCAGTTCTTC
-	-	TRBJ2-5	TRBV6-5	CASSYSLSETQYF	TGTGCCAGCAGTTACTCCTTGTCGGAGACCCAGTACTTC
-	-	TRBJ1-1	TRBV7-9	CASSLGTDVAFF	TGTGCCAGCAGCTTAGGAACGGATGTAGCTTTCTTT
TRBD1	few	TRBJ1-2	TRBV7-2	CASRWTGYGYTF	TGTGCCAGCAGGTGGACAGGCTATGGCTACACCTTC
-	-	TRBJ2-7	TRBV15	CATGRDRAREQYF	TGTGCTACCGGGAGAGACAGGGCCCGCGAGCAGTACTTC
-	-	TRBJ1-2	TRBV7-3	CASSPMGGPNGYTF	TGTGCCAGCAGCCCCATGGGAGGGCCCAATGGCTACACCTTC
-	-	TRBJ1-4	TRBV12-3/TRBV12-4	CASSTQGSDEKLFF	TGTGCCAGCAGTACACAGGGCTCGGATGAAAAACTGTTTTTT
TRBD1	-	TRBJ2-7	TRBV20-1	CSARDGDRGRYEQYF	TGCAGTGCTAGAGATGGGGACAGGGGCCGCTACGAGCAGTACTTC
-	few	TRBJ2-3	TRBV29-1	CSVEDRGLFTQYF	TGCAGCGTTGAAGATAGGGGCTTATTTACGCAGTATTTT
-	-	TRBJ2-4	TRBV3-1	CASSQGPIAKNIQYF	TGTGCCAGCAGCCAGGGACCCATAGCCAAAAACATTCAGTACTTC
-	-	TRBJ2-2	TRBV20-1	CSAMVTRTGELFF	TGCAGTGCTATGGTGACTCGCACCGGGGAGCTGTTTTTT
-	-	TRBJ2-3	TRBV4-2	CASSQDKIAADTQYF	TGTGCCAGCAGCCAAGATAAGATAGCGGCAGATACGCAGTATTTT
-	-	TRBJ1-4	TRBV2	CASRVTVEKLFF	TGTGCCAGCAGGGTCACAGTTGAAAAACTGTTTTTT
TRBD1	-	TRBJ2-7	TRBV7-2	CASSRGGTGGYEQYF	TGTGCCAGCAGCCGCGGAGGGACAGGGGGCTACGAGCAGTACTTC
-	few	TRBJ2-7	TRBV3-1	CASSPFNGEQYF	TGTGCCAGCAGCCCCTTTAACGGCGAGCAGTACTTC
-	-	TRBJ2-3	TRBV10-3	CAISALQITDTQYF	TGTGCCATCAGTGCGCTCCAAATCACAGATACGCAGTATTTT
-	-	TRBJ2-1	TRBV4-3	CASSQGWLYNEQFF	TGCGCCAGCAGCCAAGGTTGGCTCTACAATGAGCAGTTCTTC
-	-	TRBJ2-2	TRBV7-6	CASSPSRAGELFF	TGTGCCAGCAGCCCTTCTCGTGCCGGGGAGCTGTTTTTT
-	-	TRBJ1-5	TRBV3-1	CAGSQRNQPQHF	TGTGCCGGCAGCCAGCGAAATCAGCCCCAGCATTTT
-	-	TRBJ2-5	TRBV7-2	CAGSRVDQETQYF	TGTGCCGGCAGCAGGGTTGACCAAGAGACCCAGTACTTC
-	-	TRBJ2-4	TRBV29-1	CSVAGFEVKNIQYF	TGCAGCGTGGCCGGGTTTGAGGTCAAAAACATTCAGTACTTC
-	-	TRBJ2-5	TRBV2	CASSALGGREETQYF	TGTGCCAGCAGTGCCCTTGGAGGGCGGGAAGAGACCCAGTACTTC
-	-	TRBJ2-1	TRBV4-1	CASSQQIVEWQFF	TGCGCCAGCAGCCAACAAATAGTGGAGTGGCAGTTCTTC
-	few	TRBJ2-6	TRBV29-1	CSVPAGSGANVLTF	TGCAGCGTCCCGGCAGGCTCTGGGGCCAACGTCCTGACTTTC
-	-	TRBJ2-1	TRBV27	CASAYSTGELIDEQFF	TGTGCCAGCGCCTACAGTACGGGAGAACTAATTGATGAGCAGTTCTTC
-	few	TRBJ2-1	TRBV27	CASSLWAFDEQFF	TGTGCCAGCAGTTTGTGGGCGTTCGATGAGCAGTTCTTC
-	-	TRBJ2-7	TRBV12-3/TRBV12-4	CASSPIPGQEHYEQYF	TGTGCCAGCAGCCCAATCCCGGGACAAGAACATTACGAGCAGTACTTC
TRBD2	-	TRBJ2-1	TRBV7-9	CASFTSGSYNEQFF	TGTGCCAGCTTCACTAGCGGGAGCTACAATGAGCAGTTCTTC
TRBD1	-	TRBJ1-1	TRBV10-3	CAISEPGTENTEAFF	TGTGCCATCAGTGAGCCAGGGACAGAGAACACTGAAGCTTTCTTT
-	-	TRBJ1-2	TRBV12-3/TRBV12-4	CASYRNYGYTF	TGTGCCAGCTACAGAAACTATGGCTACACCTTC
-	-	TRBJ2-3	TRBV9	CASSPASGITDTQYF	TGTGCCAGCAGCCCAGCCTCGGGAATAACAGATACGCAGTATTTT
TRBD1	few	TRBJ1-1	TRBV13	CASSLVWDRGEAFF	TGTGCCAGCAGCTTAGTGTGGGACAGGGGTGAAGCTTTCTTT
-	few	TRBJ2-7	TRBV14	CASSPKQTWDEPAYEQYF	TGTGCCAGCAGCCCGAAACAGACCTGGGACGAACCAGCCTACGAGCAGTACTTC
TRBD2	-	TRBJ2-7	TRBV27	CASSFIAGGGSYEQYF	TGTGCCAGCAGTTTTATAGCGGGAGGGGGCTCCTACGAGCAGTACTTC
-	few	TRBJ2-5	TRBV7-8	CASSSSWGQQETQYF	TGTGCCAGCAGCTCCTCGTGGGGGCAGCAAGAGACCCAGTACTTC
-	few	TRBJ1-4	TRBV7-6	CASSLATGQRNEKLFF	TGTGCCAGCAGCTTAGCGACGGGGCAGAGAAATGAAAAACTGTTTTTT
TRBD2	-	TRBJ2-3	TRBV12-3/TRBV12-4	CASSSSGSTDTQYF	TGTGCCAGCAGTTCTAGCGGGAGCACAGATACGCAGTATTTT
-	-	TRBJ2-7	TRBV12-3/TRBV12-4	CASSPRSVSRGQYF	TGTGCCAGCAGTCCAAGGTCCGTATCGCGGGGCCAGTACTTC
TRBD1	-	TRBJ1-6	TRBV4-1	CASRGGQDYNSPLHF	TGCGCCAGCAGGGGCGGACAGGACTATAATTCACCCCTCCACTTT
TRBD1	-	TRBJ2-2	TRBV20-1	CGRRTGGKRSGELFF	TGCGGGCGAAGGACAGGGGGGAAGAGGAGCGGGGAGCTGTTTTTT
TRBD1	-	TRBJ2-7	TRBV6-2/TRBV6-3	CASRNPGQSYEQYF	TGTGCCAGCAGGAACCCGGGACAGAGCTACGAGCAGTACTTC
TRBD2	few	TRBJ2-1	TRBV12-3/TRBV12-4	CASSYLSGEPTEQFF	TGTGCCAGCAGTTATCTTAGCGGGGAGCCAACTGAGCAGTTCTTC
TRBD2	many	TRBJ2-1	TRBV29-1	CSVKTGTNNEQFF	TGCAGCGTTAAAACCGGGACTAACAATGAGCAGTTCTTC
-	once	TRBJ2-1	TRBV5-1	CASSLGVGPGTYNEQFF	TGCGCCAGCAGCTTGGGAGTGGGTCCCGGGACCTACAATGAGCAGTTCTTC
-	many	TRBJ2-7	TRBV2	CASSAEEPEQYF	TGTGCCAGCAGTGCTGAAGAGCCGGAGCAGTACTTC
TRBD1	few	TRBJ2-7	TRBV12-3/TRBV12-4	CASSLRGTGTAAHEQYF	TGTGCCAGCAGTTTAAGAGGGACCGGGACAGCCGCCCACGAGCAGTACTTC
TRBD1	-	TRBJ1-1	TRBV28	CASKSTGDFTEAFF	TGTGCCAGCAAGTCTACAGGGGATTTCACTGAAGCTTTCTTT
-	-	TRBJ2-7	TRBV20-1	CSASRRDSPREQYF	TGCAGTGCCAGCCGTCGGGATTCCCCCCGCGAGCAGTACTTC
-	few	TRBJ2-7	TRBV9	CASSVVMRTSPYEQYF	TGTGCCAGCAGCGTAGTTATGCGGACGAGCCCCTACGAGCAGTACTTC